A single sample gave rise to the 7 T cell receptor beta chains below, sequenced in a study of blood T cells in healthy people across ages. Next came a second PCR, run for roughly 6 to 11 cycles, which used a sample-barcoded 5' primer along with a J-beta primer mix. Via MiXCR, TCRdb re-called the 5' RACE reads, giving one row per CDR3 protein. The sample carries about 650,000 distinct CDR3 sequences, approximately 52% recorded once. Sequenced sample: blood. The source of these receptors is a woman of 80 years or more in good health.

This clonotype was counted many times. CDR3 coding DNA: TGTGCCAGCAGCCTGAGCTTAGGGGGGCAAGAGACCCAGTACTTC. Protein sequence: CASSLSLGGQETQYF. This chain joins TRBV7-9 and TRBJ2-5, with D perhaps TRBD1 or TRBD2 (6 bases each). Trimming left V 5 bases short and J 2 bases short, with 15 bases between. The CDR3 is 15 amino acids. Germline V lookup: CDR1 SEHNR, CDR2 FQNEAQ (reference sequence).

This clonotype was recorded at least ten times. The gene calls are TRBV7-9 and TRBJ2-1; 7 nucleotides match TRBD1. Germline trimming cut 5 bases from V and 6 bases from J; bases unmatched to any gene: 10. From germline, CDR1 is SEHNR and CDR2 FQNEAQ (reference sequence). The CDR3 runs 15 residues. The CDR3 loop reads CASSPSTGIGNEQFF. As DNA, the CDR3 is TGTGCCAGCAGCCCATCGACAGGGATAGGCAATGAGCAGTTCTTC. Using reference TRBV7-9 and TRBJ2-1 for the parts outside the CDR3, the full variable domain is DTGVSQNPRHKITKRGQNVTFRCDPISEHNRLYWYRQTLGQGPEFLTYFQNEAQLEKSRLLSDRFSAERPKGSFSTLEIQRTEQGDSAMYLCASSPSTGIGNEQFFGPGTRLTVL.

J is TRBJ1-5 and V is TRBV4-1; perhaps TRBD1 as D (5 bases). The germline V and J ends were trimmed by 3 bases and 3 bases, with 12 bases remaining between them. Germline values: CDR1 MGHRA, CDR2 YSYEKL. CDR3 length equals 15 residues. For the CDR3, the DNA is TGCGCCAGCAGCCACCAGAGGGGCTTCAATCAGCCCCAGCATTTT. Translation gives CASSHQRGFNQPQHF.

The chain employs TRBV12-3 or TRBV12-4 and TRBJ2-1, with unresolved D. The CDR3 is 16 amino acids. The V gene lost 3 bases and the J gene lost 2 bases, with 14 bases spanning the gap. The CDR3 DNA reads TGTGCCAGCAGTTTGTATGTCACGCTAACCTACAATGAGCAGTTCTTC. It codes for CASSLYVTLTYNEQFF.

The chain joins TRBV5-1 to TRBJ2-7; D may be TRBD1 or TRBD2 (5 bases each). The CDR3 loop spans 16 amino acids. Trimming removed 3 bases at V and 0 bases at J, with 16 bases between. Germline CDR1 is SGHRS and CDR2 is YFSETQ. Written as DNA, the CDR3 is TGCGCCAGCAGCTCCTTAGGGGAGCGGAGCTCCTACGAGCAGTACTTC. Protein product: CASSSLGERSSYEQYF.

This clonotype was seen only a few times. V and J are TRBV12-3 or TRBV12-4 and TRBJ1-5; 8 bases match TRBD1. The CDR3 covers 14 residues. V shed 6 bases and J 6 bases; nucleotides not matched to a gene: 7. CDR3 loop: CASSPDRGAQPQHF. In DNA form, the CDR3 reads TGTGCCAGCAGCCCCGACAGGGGAGCTCAGCCCCAGCATTTT.

Ten or more counts support this clonotype. The V call is TRBV5-1, the J call TRBJ2-1; no clear D gene. The CDR3 covers 14 residues. V was shortened by 0 bases and J by 8 bases, with 12 bases between the two germline ends. CDR1 and CDR2 from the germline V gene are SGHRS and YFSETQ. The CDR3, as DNA: TGCGCCAGCAGCTTGGCGGCAGCCTGGGATGAGCAGTTCTTC. Translated: CASSLAAAWDEQFF.